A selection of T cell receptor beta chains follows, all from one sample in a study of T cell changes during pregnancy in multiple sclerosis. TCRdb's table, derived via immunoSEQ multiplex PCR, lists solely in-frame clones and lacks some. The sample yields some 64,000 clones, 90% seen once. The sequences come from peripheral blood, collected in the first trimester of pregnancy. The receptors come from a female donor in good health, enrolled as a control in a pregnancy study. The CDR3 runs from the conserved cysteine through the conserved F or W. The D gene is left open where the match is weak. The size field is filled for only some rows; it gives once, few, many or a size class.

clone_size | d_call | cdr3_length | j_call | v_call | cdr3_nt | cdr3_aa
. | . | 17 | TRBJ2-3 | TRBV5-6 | TGTGCCAGCAGCTTGGCCGTGATAGCGGTAAACACAGATACGCAGTATTTT | CASSLAVIAVNTDTQYF
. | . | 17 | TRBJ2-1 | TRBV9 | TGTGCCAGCAGCGTTAAAGGAGGGTCCATCTCCTACAATGAGCAGTTCTTC | CASSVKGGSISYNEQFF
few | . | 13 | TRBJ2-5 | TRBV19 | TGTGCCAGTAGTACAGGACTAGGGGGGACCCAGTACTTC | CASSTGLGGTQYF
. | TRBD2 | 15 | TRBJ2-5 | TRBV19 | TGTGCCAGTAGTATGGTGGGCGGGGGGGCTGAGACCCAGTACTTC | CASSMVGGGAETQYF
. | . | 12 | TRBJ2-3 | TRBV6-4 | TGTGCCAGCAGCGGGGGCACAGATACGCAGTATTTT | CASSGGTDTQYF
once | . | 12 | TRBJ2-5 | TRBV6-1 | TGTGCCAGCTTAGGGCGGGAAGAGACCCAGTACTTC | CASLGREETQYF
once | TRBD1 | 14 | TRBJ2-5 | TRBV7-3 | TGTGCCAGCAGCTCTACAGGGGTGGGCGAGACCCAGTACTTC | CASSSTGVGETQYF
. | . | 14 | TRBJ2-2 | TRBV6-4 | TGTGCCAGCAGTGACGGGACTAACACCGGGGAGCTGTTTTTT | CASSDGTNTGELFF
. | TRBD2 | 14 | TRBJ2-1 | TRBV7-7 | TGTGCCAGCAGCTTTGGACTAGCTGGGAATGAGCAGTTCTTC | CASSFGLAGNEQFF
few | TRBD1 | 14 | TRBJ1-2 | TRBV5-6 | TGTGCCAGCAGTCAGGGGGCGGGCATCTATGGCTACACCTTC | CASSQGAGIYGYTF